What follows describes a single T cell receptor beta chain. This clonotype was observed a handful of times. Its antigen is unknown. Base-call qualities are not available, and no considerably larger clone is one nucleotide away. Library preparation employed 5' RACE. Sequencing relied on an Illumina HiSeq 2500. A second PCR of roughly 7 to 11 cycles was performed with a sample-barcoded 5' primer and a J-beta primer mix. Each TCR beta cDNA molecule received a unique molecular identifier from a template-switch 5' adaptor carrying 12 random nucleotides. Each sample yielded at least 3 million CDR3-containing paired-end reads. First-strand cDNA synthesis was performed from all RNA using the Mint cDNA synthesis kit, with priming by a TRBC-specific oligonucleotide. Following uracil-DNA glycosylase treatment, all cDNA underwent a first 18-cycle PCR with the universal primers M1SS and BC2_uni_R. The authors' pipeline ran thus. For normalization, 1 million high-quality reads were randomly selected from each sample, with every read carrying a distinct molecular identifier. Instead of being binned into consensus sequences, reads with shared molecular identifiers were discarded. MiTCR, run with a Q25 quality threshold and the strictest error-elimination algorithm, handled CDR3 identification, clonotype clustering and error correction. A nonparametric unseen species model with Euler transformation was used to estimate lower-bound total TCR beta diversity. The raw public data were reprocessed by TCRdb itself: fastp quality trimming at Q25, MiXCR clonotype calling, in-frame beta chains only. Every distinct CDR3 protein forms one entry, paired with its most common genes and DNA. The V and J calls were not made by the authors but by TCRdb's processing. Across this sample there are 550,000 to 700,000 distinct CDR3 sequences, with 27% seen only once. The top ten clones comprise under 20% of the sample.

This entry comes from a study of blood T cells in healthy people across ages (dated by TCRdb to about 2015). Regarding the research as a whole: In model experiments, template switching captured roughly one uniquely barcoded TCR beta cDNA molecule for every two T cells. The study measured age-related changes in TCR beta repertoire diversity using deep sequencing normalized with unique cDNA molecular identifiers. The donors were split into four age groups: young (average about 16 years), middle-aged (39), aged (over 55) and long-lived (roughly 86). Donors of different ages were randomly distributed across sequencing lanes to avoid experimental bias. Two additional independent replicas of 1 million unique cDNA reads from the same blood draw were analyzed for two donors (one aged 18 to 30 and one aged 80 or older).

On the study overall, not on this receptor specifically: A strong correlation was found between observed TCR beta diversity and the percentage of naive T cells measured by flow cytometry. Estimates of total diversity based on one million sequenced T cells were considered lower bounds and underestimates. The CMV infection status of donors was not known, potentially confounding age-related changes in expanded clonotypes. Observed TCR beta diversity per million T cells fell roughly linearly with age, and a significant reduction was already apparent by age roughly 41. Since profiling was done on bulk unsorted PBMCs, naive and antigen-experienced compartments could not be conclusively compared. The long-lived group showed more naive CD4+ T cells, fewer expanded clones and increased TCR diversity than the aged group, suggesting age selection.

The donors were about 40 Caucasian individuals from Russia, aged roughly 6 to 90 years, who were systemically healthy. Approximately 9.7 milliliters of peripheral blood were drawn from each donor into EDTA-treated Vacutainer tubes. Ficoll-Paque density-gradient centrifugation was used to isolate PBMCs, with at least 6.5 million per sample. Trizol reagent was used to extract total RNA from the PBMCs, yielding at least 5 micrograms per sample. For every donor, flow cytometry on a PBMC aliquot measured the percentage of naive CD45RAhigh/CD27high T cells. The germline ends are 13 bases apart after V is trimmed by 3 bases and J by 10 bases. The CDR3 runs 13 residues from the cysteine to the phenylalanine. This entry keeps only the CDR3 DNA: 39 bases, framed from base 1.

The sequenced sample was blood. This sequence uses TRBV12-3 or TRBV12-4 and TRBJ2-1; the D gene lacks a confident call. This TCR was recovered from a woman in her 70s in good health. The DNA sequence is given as TGTGCCAGCAGTTTGACGGGTGACGGAGAGCAGTTCTTC. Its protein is CASSLTGDGEQFF.